This T cell receptor (beta chain) was recorded in a study of cytotoxic CD8 clonotypes in ibrutinib-treated CLL. Background on the study: Researchers reported under twelve relapsed/refractory and about 15 treatment-naive patients, 17 to 18 of them IGHV unmutated. Collecting the response samples happened after a median roughly 13 months of treatment, with a range of 6 to 36.

Regarding this clone: As yet, its antigen is unknown.

Looked up from germline, CDR1 is LNHNV and CDR2 is YYDKDF (reference sequence). The ends were cut back, 0 bases at V and 4 bases at J, with 9 bases in the middle. CDR3 length equals 15 residues. Depth targeted 1 in 200,000 to 1 in 1 million T cells, averaging approximately 9.9x coverage per clonotype. The assay was immunoSEQ multiplex PCR, and TCRdb's table has in-frame clones only and misses some. The repertoire holds about 140,000 clones, with 70% to 85% as singletons. Findings of the study overall: Clonality showed a rise at ibrutinib response that reversed toward baseline at progression.

The starting material was PBMCs, obtained after 12 months of ibrutinib treatment. This chain links TRBV15 with TRBJ1-4; D unresolved. The source is a human donor with chronic lymphocytic leukemia. CDR3 in DNA: TGTGCCACCAGCAGAGATTTGGGCCATAATGAAAAACTGTTTTTT. This encodes CATSRDLGHNEKLFF. Full variable domain (missing parts from reference TRBV15 and TRBJ1-4): DAMVIQNPRYQVTQFGKPVTLSCSQTLNHNVMYWYQQKSSQAPKLLFHYYDKDFNNEADTPDNFQSRRPNTSFCFLDIRSPGLGDTAMYLCATSRDLGHNEKLFFGSGTQLSVL.